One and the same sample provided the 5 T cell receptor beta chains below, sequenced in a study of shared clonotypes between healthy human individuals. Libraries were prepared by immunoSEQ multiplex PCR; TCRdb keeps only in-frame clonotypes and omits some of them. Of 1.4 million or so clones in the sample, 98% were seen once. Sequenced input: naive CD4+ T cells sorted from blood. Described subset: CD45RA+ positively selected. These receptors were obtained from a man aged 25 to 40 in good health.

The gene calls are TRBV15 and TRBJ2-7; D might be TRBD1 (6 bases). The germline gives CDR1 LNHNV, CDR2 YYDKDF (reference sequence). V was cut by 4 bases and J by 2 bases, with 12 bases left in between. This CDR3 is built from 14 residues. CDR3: CATSTRTVAYEQYF. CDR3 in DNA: TGTGCCACCAGCACCCGGACAGTCGCCTACGAGCAGTACTTC.

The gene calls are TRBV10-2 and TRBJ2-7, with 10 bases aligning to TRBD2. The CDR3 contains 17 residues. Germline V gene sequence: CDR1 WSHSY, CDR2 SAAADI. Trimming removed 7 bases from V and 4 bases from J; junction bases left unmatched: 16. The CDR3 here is CASKSERSGRAGYEQYF. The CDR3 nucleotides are TGCGCCAGCAAGTCGGAGCGGAGCGGGAGGGCCGGGTACGAGCAGTACTTC.

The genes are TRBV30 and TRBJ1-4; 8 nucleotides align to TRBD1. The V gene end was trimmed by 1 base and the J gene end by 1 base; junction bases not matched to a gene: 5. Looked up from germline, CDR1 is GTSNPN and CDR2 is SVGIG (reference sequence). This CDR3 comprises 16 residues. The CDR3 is CAWSGRTGKTNEKLFF. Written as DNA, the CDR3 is TGTGCCTGGAGTGGGAGGACAGGGAAAACTAATGAAAAACTGTTTTTT.

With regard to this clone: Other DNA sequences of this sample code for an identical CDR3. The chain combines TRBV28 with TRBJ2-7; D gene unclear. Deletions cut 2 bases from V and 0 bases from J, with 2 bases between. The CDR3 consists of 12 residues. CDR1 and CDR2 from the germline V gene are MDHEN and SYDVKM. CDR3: CASSLSSYEQYF. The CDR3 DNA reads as TGTGCCAGCAGTTTAAGCTCCTACGAGCAGTACTTC.

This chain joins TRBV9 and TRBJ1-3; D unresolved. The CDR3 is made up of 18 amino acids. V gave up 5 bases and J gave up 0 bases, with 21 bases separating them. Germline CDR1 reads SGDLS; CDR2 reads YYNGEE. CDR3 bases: TGTGCCAGCAGTACCCCGAGAGAGATCACATTCTCTGGAAACACCATATATTTT. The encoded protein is CASSTPREITFSGNTIYF.